This T cell receptor (beta chain) was recovered during a study of STAT5B mutations in CD4+ large granular lymphocyte leukemia. Overall study results and limits: 8/27 top patient clones versus 2/35 control clones were TRBV06-family. No patients shared main leukemic clonotypes, though about 25% appeared at low frequency elsewhere.

Healthy controls were blood donor buffy coats. This clone was picked up a small number of times. The target antigen is unknown. Trimming left V 0 bases short and J 5 bases short, with 4 bases between. Germline assignment: CDR1 LGHNA and CDR2 YNFKEQ. The CDR3 loop spans 12 amino acids. Clones were sequenced by immunoSEQ multiplex PCR, and TCRdb holds only the in-frame ones, with some missing. Altogether 30,000 to 40,000 clones are present, nearly 90% being singletons, with the ten largest covering less than 3.5%. The specimen sequenced was CD4+ T cells from blood buffy coats. This clonotype was obtained from a human donor in good health. The chain joins TRBV4-2 to TRBJ2-5; D remains unclear. The CDR3 nucleotides read TGTGCCAGCAGCCAAGATCTCGAGACCCAGTACTTC. Translation gives CASSQDLETQYF.